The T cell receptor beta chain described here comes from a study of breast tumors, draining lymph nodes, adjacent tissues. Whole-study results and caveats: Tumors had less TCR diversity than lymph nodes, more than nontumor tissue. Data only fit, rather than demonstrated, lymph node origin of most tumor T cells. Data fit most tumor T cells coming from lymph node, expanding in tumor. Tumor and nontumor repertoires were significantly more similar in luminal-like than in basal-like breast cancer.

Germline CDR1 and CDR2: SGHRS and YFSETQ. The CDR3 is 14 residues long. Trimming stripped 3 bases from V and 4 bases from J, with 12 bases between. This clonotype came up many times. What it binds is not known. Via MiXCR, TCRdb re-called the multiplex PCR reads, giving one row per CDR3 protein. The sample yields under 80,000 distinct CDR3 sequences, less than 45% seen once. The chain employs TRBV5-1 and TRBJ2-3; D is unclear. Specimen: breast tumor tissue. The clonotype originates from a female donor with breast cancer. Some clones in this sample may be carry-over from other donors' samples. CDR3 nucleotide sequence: TGCGCCAGCAGCTCCGCCTGGACCCCAGATACGCAGTATTTT. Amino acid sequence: CASSSAWTPDTQYF. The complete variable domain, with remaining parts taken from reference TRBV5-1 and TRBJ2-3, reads KAGVTQTPRYLIKTRGQQVTLSCSPISGHRSVSWYQQTPGQGLQFLFEYFSETQRNKGNFPGRFSGRQFSNSRSEMNVSTLELGDSALYLCASSSAWTPDTQYFGPGTRLTVL.